This T cell receptor (beta chain) stems from a study of blood T cell repertoires in COVID-19. Background on the study: Nucleic acid was either cDNA or gDNA, and it came from T cells, B-cell-depleted T cells, or PBMCs.

The CDR3 length is 14 residues. The V end lost 3 bases, the J end lost 2 bases, and 10 bases lay between the germline ends. CDR1 and CDR2 (germline): LGHDT, YNNKEL (reference sequence). Generated by immunoSEQ multiplex PCR, the TCRdb table keeps only in-frame clones and is missing some. The repertoire holds approximately 120,000 clones, with around 83% as singletons. This clonotype was sampled from a human donor in a cohort sampled during active COVID-19. The specimen was peripheral blood. The rearrangement uses TRBV3-1 (or the pseudogene TRBV3-2) and TRBJ2-5; maybe TRBD1 (5 bases). In nucleotides, the CDR3 is TGTGCCAGCAGCCATAGAGGACAACAAGAGACCCAGTACTTC. This encodes CASSHRGQQETQYF.